These T cell receptor beta chains were read from a single sample in a study of human T cells and chemical hapten exposure. TCRdb analysed the RACE reads with MiXCR anew, one entry per CDR3 protein. The table records roughly 98,000 distinct CDR3 sequences, around 12% of them present only once. This material consisted of whole blood, taken in connection with sensitization to the hapten diphenylcyclopropenone (DPC). These receptors originate from a woman between 40 and 55 years old with alopecia areata. Some clones in this sample may be carry-over from other donors' samples. CDR3s include the opening cysteine and the closing phenylalanine or tryptophan. Each record gives: D gene, clone size, V gene, J gene, CDR3 protein, CDR3 DNA. A D gene is named only where the DNA matches it firmly. Expanded clones are given a class, and other clones once, few, many or no size at all.

D: TRBD2; size: NA; V: TRBV12-3/TRBV12-4; J: TRBJ2-4; CDR3: CASSAGGLQYF; DNA: TGTGCCAGCAGTGCGGGAGGCCTTCAGTACTTC
D: NA; size: many; V: TRBV18; J: TRBJ2-7; CDR3: CASSPDYQYYEQYF; DNA: TGTGCCAGCTCACCTGACTACCAGTACTACGAGCAGTACTTC
D: NA; size: few; V: TRBV30; J: TRBJ2-7; CDR3: CAWDPSLGSEQYF; DNA: TGTGCCTGGGACCCTTCCCTGGGTTCCGAGCAGTACTTC
D: TRBD1; size: NA; V: TRBV11-2; J: TRBJ2-1; CDR3: CASSLELWRQGHEQFF; DNA: TGTGCCAGCAGCTTAGAATTATGGAGACAGGGGCACGAGCAGTTCTTC
D: NA; size: many; V: TRBV28; J: TRBJ1-4; CDR3: CASSLGDEKLFF; DNA: TGTGCCAGCAGTTTAGGGGATGAAAAACTGTTTTTT
D: NA; size: many; V: TRBV6-2/TRBV6-3; J: TRBJ1-2; CDR3: CASRYSAGVNYGYTF; DNA: TGTGCCAGCAGATACTCCGCGGGCGTTAACTATGGCTACACCTTC
D: TRBD1; size: NA; V: TRBV29-1; J: TRBJ2-7; CDR3: CSVSSGTGLDEQYF; DNA: TGCAGCGTGTCCTCCGGGACAGGGTTAGACGAGCAGTACTTC
D: NA; size: NA; V: TRBV28; J: TRBJ2-5; CDR3: CASTQTGGARETQYF; DNA: TGTGCCAGCACCCAGACGGGGGGCGCGCGGGAGACCCAGTACTTC
D: NA; size: few; V: TRBV27; J: TRBJ2-5; CDR3: CASSLGAQETQYF; DNA: TGTGCCAGCAGTTTAGGGGCTCAAGAGACCCAGTACTTC
D: TRBD2; size: NA; V: TRBV11-2; J: TRBJ2-7; CDR3: CASTGGGLAALYEQYF; DNA: TGTGCCAGCACTGGGGGCGGACTAGCGGCGCTCTACGAGCAGTACTTC
D: NA; size: few; V: TRBV12-3/TRBV12-4; J: TRBJ1-4; CDR3: CASSLVRSGEKLFF; DNA: TGTGCCAGCAGTTTAGTTCGATCCGGAGAAAAACTGTTTTTT
D: TRBD1; size: many; V: TRBV18; J: TRBJ2-1; CDR3: CASSPGQGAVNEQFF; DNA: TGTGCCAGCTCACCGGGACAGGGGGCGGTCAATGAGCAGTTCTTC
D: TRBD1; size: few; V: TRBV29-1; J: TRBJ2-2; CDR3: CSAGTGTNTGELFF; DNA: TGCAGCGCAGGGACAGGGACCAACACCGGGGAGCTGTTTTTT
D: TRBD2; size: NA; V: TRBV5-4; J: TRBJ2-2; CDR3: CASSSGGLAGVTGELFF; DNA: TGTGCCAGCAGCTCCGGGGGACTAGCGGGAGTCACCGGGGAGCTGTTTTTT
D: NA; size: few; V: TRBV28; J: TRBJ1-1; CDR3: CASRLGSLTEAFF; DNA: TGTGCCAGCAGACTTGGATCTTTGACTGAAGCTTTCTTT
D: TRBD1; size: few; V: TRBV28; J: TRBJ1-5; CDR3: CASNRRQGILSQPQHF; DNA: TGTGCCTCAAACCGTCGACAGGGGATCTTGAGTCAGCCCCAGCATTTT
D: NA; size: many; V: TRBV7-9; J: TRBJ2-6; CDR3: CASRSGRGILGYSGANVLTF; DNA: TGTGCCAGCAGATCCGGAAGGGGGATCTTGGGGTACTCTGGGGCCAACGTCCTGACTTTC
D: TRBD2; size: many; V: TRBV13; J: TRBJ2-7; CDR3: CASSPGGTSGRHEQYF; DNA: TGTGCCAGCAGCCCGGGCGGGACTAGCGGGAGGCACGAGCAGTACTTC
D: TRBD2; size: NA; V: TRBV7-9; J: TRBJ2-3; CDR3: CASSLARLAEPPTDTQYF; DNA: TGTGCCAGCAGCTTAGCCCGACTAGCGGAGCCCCCCACAGATACGCAGTATTTT
D: NA; size: NA; V: TRBV27; J: TRBJ2-2; CDR3: CASSPALAYLNTGELFF; DNA: TGTGCCAGTAGCCCTGCCCTGGCCTACTTAAACACCGGGGAGCTGTTTTTT
D: NA; size: NA; V: TRBV12-3/TRBV12-4; J: TRBJ1-5; CDR3: CASSLAENQPQHF; DNA: TGTGCCAGCAGTTTAGCAGAGAATCAGCCCCAGCATTTT
D: NA; size: NA; V: TRBV28; J: TRBJ2-3; CDR3: CASSLGAGPQYF; DNA: TGTGCCAGCAGTCTCGGAGCGGGCCCCCAGTATTTT
D: NA; size: NA; V: TRBV29-1; J: TRBJ1-1; CDR3: CSVLSSWNTEAFF; DNA: TGCAGCGTTCTTAGTAGCTGGAACACTGAAGCTTTCTTT
D: TRBD2; size: NA; V: TRBV7-9; J: TRBJ2-1; CDR3: CASSPGGTSSNEQFF; DNA: TGTGCCAGCAGCCCAGGCGGGACTAGCAGCAATGAGCAGTTCTTC
D: NA; size: few; V: TRBV18; J: TRBJ2-6; CDR3: CASSPLARANSGANVLTF; DNA: TGTGCCAGCTCACCATTGGCCAGGGCCAACTCTGGGGCCAACGTCCTGACTTTC
D: NA; size: NA; V: TRBV28; J: TRBJ2-2; CDR3: CASSTRLTGELFF; DNA: TGTGCCAGCAGTACGCGACTCACCGGGGAGCTGTTTTTT
D: NA; size: NA; V: TRBV5-5; J: TRBJ2-5; CDR3: CASMSLGMYQETQYF; DNA: TGTGCCAGCATGTCCCTGGGAATGTACCAAGAGACCCAGTACTTC
D: NA; size: few; V: TRBV5-1; J: TRBJ1-3; CDR3: CASSSAGTGNTIYF; DNA: TGCGCCAGCAGCTCAGCAGGGACTGGAAACACCATATATTTT
D: NA; size: few; V: TRBV2; J: TRBJ2-3; CDR3: CASSERAAGSLTDTQYF; DNA: TGTGCCAGCAGTGAAAGGGCGGCGGGATCCCTCACAGATACGCAGTATTTT
D: NA; size: many; V: TRBV3-1; J: TRBJ2-5; CDR3: CASSQVRETQYF; DNA: TGTGCCAGCAGCCAAGTCCGAGAGACCCAGTACTTC
D: TRBD1; size: many; V: TRBV20-1; J: TRBJ2-3; CDR3: CSALGSGTATDTQYF; DNA: TGCAGTGCTCTAGGATCCGGGACAGCCACAGATACGCAGTATTTT
D: TRBD2; size: few; V: TRBV28; J: TRBJ2-1; CDR3: CATTSDYNEQFF; DNA: TGTGCCACGACTAGCGATTACAATGAGCAGTTCTTC
D: NA; size: NA; V: TRBV4-3; J: TRBJ2-2; CDR3: CASSQEATNTGELFF; DNA: TGCGCCAGCAGCCAAGAAGCGACGAACACCGGGGAGCTGTTTTTT
D: NA; size: few; V: TRBV24-1; J: TRBJ2-5; CDR3: CATSDPAGARETQYF; DNA: TGTGCCACCAGTGATCCCGCCGGGGCGCGAGAGACCCAGTACTTC
D: NA; size: NA; V: TRBV6-2/TRBV6-3; J: TRBJ2-7; CDR3: CASCYGGNGEQYF; DNA: TGTGCCAGCTGTTATGGTGGGAACGGCGAGCAGTACTTC
D: TRBD2; size: NA; V: TRBV6-1; J: TRBJ2-1; CDR3: CATSGTTVREQFF; DNA: TGTGCAACCTCCGGGACTACCGTGCGTGAGCAGTTCTTC
D: NA; size: many; V: TRBV7-9; J: TRBJ2-7; CDR3: CASSQESYEQYF; DNA: TGTGCCAGCAGCCAGGAGTCCTACGAGCAGTACTTC
D: TRBD1; size: few; V: TRBV7-8; J: TRBJ2-3; CDR3: CASRLRQGATDTQYF; DNA: TGTGCCAGCAGGCTTCGACAGGGGGCTACAGATACGCAGTATTTT
D: NA; size: NA; V: TRBV5-1; J: TRBJ1-1; CDR3: CASRQEGTEAFF; DNA: TGCGCCAGCAGGCAGGAAGGCACTGAAGCTTTCTTT
D: NA; size: many; V: TRBV2; J: TRBJ1-1; CDR3: CASRDRDYEAFF; DNA: TGTGCCAGCAGGGACCGGGACTATGAAGCTTTCTTT
D: TRBD2; size: NA; V: TRBV28; J: TRBJ2-1; CDR3: CASSLFSSGNYNEQFF; DNA: TGTGCCAGCAGTTTATTTTCTAGCGGGAACTACAATGAGCAGTTCTTC
D: NA; size: NA; V: TRBV20-1; J: TRBJ1-1; CDR3: CSARDLRQEAFF; DNA: TGCAGTGCTAGAGATCTGAGGCAGGAAGCTTTCTTT
D: NA; size: many; V: TRBV7-8; J: TRBJ2-5; CDR3: CASSLGEAVTQYF; DNA: TGTGCCAGCAGCTTAGGGGAGGCGGTGACCCAGTACTTC
D: NA; size: NA; V: TRBV10-3; J: TRBJ2-5; CDR3: CAIGGPQETQYF; DNA: TGTGCCATCGGGGGGCCTCAAGAGACCCAGTACTTC
D: NA; size: NA; V: TRBV20-1; J: TRBJ1-5; CDR3: CSANRVSNQPQHF; DNA: TGCAGTGCTAACAGGGTTAGCAATCAGCCCCAGCATTTT
D: NA; size: many; V: TRBV29-1; J: TRBJ2-3; CDR3: CSVVRDSWGDTQYF; DNA: TGCAGCGTTGTCCGGGACTCATGGGGTGATACGCAGTATTTT
D: NA; size: NA; V: TRBV12-3/TRBV12-4; J: TRBJ1-5; CDR3: CASSRSGGPNQPQHF; DNA: TGTGCCAGCAGTCGCTCTGGGGGACCTAATCAGCCCCAGCATTTT
D: NA; size: many; V: TRBV6-6; J: TRBJ2-1; CDR3: CASSYLRGTLYNEQFF; DNA: TGTGCCAGCAGTTACCTCCGCGGGACTCTCTACAATGAGCAGTTCTTC
D: NA; size: few; V: TRBV6-2/TRBV6-3; J: TRBJ2-5; CDR3: CASSFQRAQYF; DNA: TGTGCCAGCAGCTTCCAACGGGCCCAGTACTTC
D: TRBD2; size: few; V: TRBV4-1; J: TRBJ2-2; CDR3: CASSQDRAREYHGELFF; DNA: TGCGCCAGCAGCCAAGATAGGGCGCGGGAGTATCACGGGGAGCTGTTTTTT